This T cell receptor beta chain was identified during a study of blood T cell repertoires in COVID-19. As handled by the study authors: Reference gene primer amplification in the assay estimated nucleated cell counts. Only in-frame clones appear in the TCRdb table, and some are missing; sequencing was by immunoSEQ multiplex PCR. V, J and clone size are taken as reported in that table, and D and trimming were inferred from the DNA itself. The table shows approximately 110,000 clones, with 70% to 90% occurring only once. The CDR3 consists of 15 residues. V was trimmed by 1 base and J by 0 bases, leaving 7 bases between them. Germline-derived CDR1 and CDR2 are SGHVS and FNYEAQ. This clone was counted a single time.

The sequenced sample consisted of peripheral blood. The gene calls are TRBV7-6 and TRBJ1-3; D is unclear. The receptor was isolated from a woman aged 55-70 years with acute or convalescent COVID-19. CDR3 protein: CASSLGANSGNTIYF. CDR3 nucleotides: TGTGCCAGCAGCTTAGGGGCCAACTCTGGAAACACCATATATTTT.